Shown below are 7 T cell receptor beta chains from a single sample sequenced in a study of Graves' ophthalmopathy and Graves' hyperthyroidism. Amplified TCR beta CDR3 regions were obtained using RNA transcripts as template. RT-PCR in the first round used HTBI primers; a second-round multiplex PCR followed. TCRdb recomputed calls from the multiplex PCR reads with MiXCR, one row per CDR3 protein. The sample has 650,000 to 800,000 distinct CDR3 sequences, over 40% seen once. The sequencing sample was made of peripheral blood. These receptors were obtained from an adult man with Graves' ophthalmopathy.

The sample holds many counts of this clonotype. The chain carries TRBV7-9 and TRBJ2-5; maybe TRBD1 (6 bases). Germline CDR1 is SEHNR and CDR2 is FQNEAQ (reference sequence). The V gene lost 8 bases and the J gene lost 1 base, with 20 bases spanning the gap. The CDR3 has 16 residues. CDR3 DNA sequence: TGTGCCAGCCACACAGGGTCAAAGCCCTTCCAAGAGACCCAGTACTTC. Translated, it gives CASHTGSKPFQETQYF.

This clonotype has more than one count but fewer than ten. The chain links TRBV6-1 to TRBJ1-1; D is perhaps TRBD1 (6 bases). V dropped 7 bases and J dropped 4 bases, with 16 bases sitting between them. Germline-derived CDR1 and CDR2 are MNHNS and SASEGT. The CDR3 consists of 14 residues. The CDR3 DNA reads as TGTGCCAGCACTCCGGCACAGGGCAGCACTGAAGCTTTCTTT. This codes for CASTPAQGSTEAFF.

The chain links TRBV25-1 to TRBJ1-1; the D is unclear. Germline V lookup: CDR1 MGHDK, CDR2 SYGVNS. CDR3 length: 14 amino acids. Trimming took 7 bases from V and 8 from J, leaving 20 bases between them. The CDR3, as DNA: TGTGCCAGCACCCTGGAGGCGGGAACAATAGAAGCTTTCTTT. It yields the protein CASTLEAGTIEAFF.

In its sample, this clonotype was seen many times. V and J are TRBV7-9 and TRBJ1-5; D not certain. The CDR3 runs 15 residues. Germline V gene data show CDR1 as SEHNR and CDR2 as FQNEAQ (reference sequence). Trimming pared 4 bases from V and 5 bases from J, leaving 15 bases between. The CDR3 here is CASSSYGPGDQPQHF. The CDR3 coding sequence is TGTGCCAGCAGCTCTTATGGTCCGGGCGATCAGCCCCAGCATTTT.

This clonotype has ten or more counts. One end of the junction does not line up with germline, which may come from a read error. V gene TRBV10-3 combines with J gene TRBJ1-6, with D uncertain. This CDR3 has 11 amino acids. Germline assignment: CDR1 ENHRY and CDR2 SYGVKD. The CDR3 DNA reads as TGTGCCAGCAGTTCCACTTCACCCCTCCACTTT. Translated, it gives CASSSTSPLHF.

The J gene is TRBJ1-2, the V gene TRBV10-3; the D is unclear. V dropped 4 bases and J dropped 6 bases, with 9 bases sitting between them. The germline V gene has CDR1 ENHRY and CDR2 SYGVKD. There are 12 residues in the CDR3. CDR3 sequence: CAISGAVDGYTF. Written as DNA, the CDR3 is TGTGCCATCAGTGGGGCAGTCGATGGCTACACCTTC.

This clonotype appeared a single time. The chain has TRBV20-1 and TRBJ2-7; TRBD2 aligns across 12 bases. This CDR3 is 14 amino acids long. The V and J ends lost 6 bases and 6 bases, in that order; junction bases with no gene match: 9. The germline gives CDR1 DFQATT, CDR2 SNEGSKA (reference sequence). This CDR3 is CSALGASGRGEQYF. The CDR3 DNA sequence: TGCAGTGCACTCGGGGCTAGCGGGAGGGGCGAGCAGTACTTC.